The clone carrying this TCR beta chain was seen a single time. CDR3 size: 11 residues. The ends were cut back, 5 bases at V and 3 bases at J, with 8 bases in the middle. The germline V gene has CDR1 DFQATT and CDR2 SNEGSKA (reference sequence). The table came from immunoSEQ multiplex PCR; TCRdb's copy has only in-frame clones and leaves some out. Altogether about 160,000 clones are present, approximately 84% being singletons, with the ten largest covering about 20%. These data belong to a study of blood T cell repertoires in COVID-19. The sample consisted of peripheral blood. The TCR was taken from a woman at least 80 years old with acute or convalescent COVID-19. V and J are TRBV20-1 and TRBJ2-7; D is possibly TRBD1 (6 bases). The CDR3 loop is CSARQDYEQYF. The CDR3 coding sequence is TGCAGTGCTCGACAGGACTACGAGCAGTACTTC.